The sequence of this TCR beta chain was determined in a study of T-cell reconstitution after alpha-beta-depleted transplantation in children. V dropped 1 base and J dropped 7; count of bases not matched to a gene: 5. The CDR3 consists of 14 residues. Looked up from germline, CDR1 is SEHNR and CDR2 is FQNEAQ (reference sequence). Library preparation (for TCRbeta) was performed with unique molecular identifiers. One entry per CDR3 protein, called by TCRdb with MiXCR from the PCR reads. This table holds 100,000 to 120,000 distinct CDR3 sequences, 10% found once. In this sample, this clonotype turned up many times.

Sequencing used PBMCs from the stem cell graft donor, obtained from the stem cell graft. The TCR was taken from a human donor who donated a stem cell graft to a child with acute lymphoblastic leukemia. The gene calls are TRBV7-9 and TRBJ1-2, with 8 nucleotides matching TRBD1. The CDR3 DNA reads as TGTGCCAGCAGCTTAGAATCAGGGGGCGCTGGCTACACCTTC. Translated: CASSLESGGAGYTF.